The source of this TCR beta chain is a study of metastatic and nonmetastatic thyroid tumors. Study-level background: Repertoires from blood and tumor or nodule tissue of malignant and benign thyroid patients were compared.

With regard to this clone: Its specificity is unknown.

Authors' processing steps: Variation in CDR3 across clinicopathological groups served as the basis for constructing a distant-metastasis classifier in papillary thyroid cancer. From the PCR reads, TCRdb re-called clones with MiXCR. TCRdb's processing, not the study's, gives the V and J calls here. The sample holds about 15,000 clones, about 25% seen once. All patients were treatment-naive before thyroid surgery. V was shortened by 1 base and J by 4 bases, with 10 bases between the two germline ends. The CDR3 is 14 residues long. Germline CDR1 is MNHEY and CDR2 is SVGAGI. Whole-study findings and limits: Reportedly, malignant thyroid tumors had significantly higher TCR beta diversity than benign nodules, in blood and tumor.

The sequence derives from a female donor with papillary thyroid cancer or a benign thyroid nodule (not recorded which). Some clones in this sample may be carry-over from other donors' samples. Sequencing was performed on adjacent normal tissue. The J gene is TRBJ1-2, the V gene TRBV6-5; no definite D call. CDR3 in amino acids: CASSYLGGFYGYTF. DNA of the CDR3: TGTGCCAGCAGTTACTTAGGAGGGTTCTATGGCTACACCTTC.